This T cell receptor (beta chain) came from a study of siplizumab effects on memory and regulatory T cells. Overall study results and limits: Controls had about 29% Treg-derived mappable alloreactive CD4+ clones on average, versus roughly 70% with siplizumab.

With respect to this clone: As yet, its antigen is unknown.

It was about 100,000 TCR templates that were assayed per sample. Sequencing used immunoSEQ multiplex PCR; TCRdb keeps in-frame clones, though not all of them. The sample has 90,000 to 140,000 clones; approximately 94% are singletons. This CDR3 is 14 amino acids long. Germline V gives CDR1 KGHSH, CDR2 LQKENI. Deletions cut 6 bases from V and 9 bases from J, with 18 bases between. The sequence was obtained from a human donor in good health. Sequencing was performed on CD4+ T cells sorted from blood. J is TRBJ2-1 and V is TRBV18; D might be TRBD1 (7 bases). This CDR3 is CASSPTRGAFEQFF. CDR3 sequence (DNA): TGTGCCAGCTCCCCGACCAGGGGGGCCTTTGAGCAGTTCTTC.